Listed below are T cell receptor beta chains from one sample, sequenced in a study of a mutant IDH1 vaccine in newly diagnosed glioma. For these TCRs, the target antigens are not known. TCRdb keeps only in-frame clones here, not all; method: immunoSEQ multiplex PCR. The sample shows tens of thousands of clones, about 90% of them seen only once. The sequenced sample was PBMCs, obtained from a glioma patient whose treatment included an IDH1 peptide vaccine. The source of these receptors is a man between 18 and 29 years old with glioma. The CDR3 runs from the conserved cysteine through the conserved F or W. D genes are given only for firm matches. Clone size is stated in some rows and not others, as once, few, many or a class when expanded.

size | length | J | V | D | CDR3 | DNA
NA | 12 | TRBJ1-1 | TRBV29-1 | NA | CSESPGRTEAFF | TGCAGCGAGTCCCCTGGGCGCACTGAAGCTTTCTTT
once | 16 | TRBJ2-2 | TRBV7-9 | NA | CASSFFQGVGTGELFF | TGTGCCAGCAGCTTCTTTCAGGGTGTAGGAACCGGGGAGCTGTTTTTT
NA | 17 | TRBJ2-7 | TRBV28 | TRBD2 | CASSLPGSGSGLVEQYF | TGTGCCAGCAGTCTCCCGGGTAGCGGGAGTGGTTTGGTCGAGCAGTACTTC
NA | 13 | TRBJ2-7 | TRBV6-5 | NA | CASSYSAEGEQYF | TGTGCCAGCAGTTACTCGGCAGAAGGCGAGCAGTACTTC
NA | 16 | TRBJ1-1 | TRBV19 | TRBD1 | CASSIRGQATGAEAFF | TGTGCCAGTAGTATTCGGGGACAGGCCACAGGGGCTGAAGCTTTCTTT
NA | 15 | TRBJ1-1 | TRBV5-5 | NA | CASSLVEGVGTEAFF | TGTGCCAGCAGCTTGGTTGAGGGCGTCGGCACTGAAGCTTTCTTT
NA | 14 | TRBJ1-2 | TRBV19 | NA | CASTTGTSNYGYTF | TGTGCCAGTACCACGGGTACATCAAACTATGGCTACACCTTC
NA | 14 | TRBJ2-6 | TRBV29-1 | NA | CSVESESGANVLTF | TGCAGCGTTGAAAGTGAGTCTGGGGCCAACGTCCTGACTTTC
once | 12 | TRBJ1-2 | TRBV30 | NA | CAWTDSPWGYTF | TGTGCCTGGACGGACAGCCCATGGGGCTACACCTTC
NA | 15 | TRBJ2-2 | TRBV4-3 | NA | CASSQDWRGTGELFF | TGCGCCAGCAGCCAAGACTGGAGAGGCACCGGGGAGCTGTTTTTT
once | 14 | TRBJ2-7 | TRBV30 | NA | CAWSVGGGPYEQYF | TGTGCCTGGAGTGTCGGCGGGGGCCCCTACGAGCAGTACTTC
NA | 13 | TRBJ1-2 | TRBV29-1 | TRBD1 | CSVAYRGRYGYTF | TGCAGCGTTGCTTACAGGGGAAGGTATGGCTACACCTTC
NA | 13 | TRBJ1-2 | TRBV7-2 | TRBD1 | CASSSGQFMGYTF | TGTGCCAGCAGCTCGGGACAGTTCATGGGCTACACCTTC
few | 19 | TRBJ1-1 | TRBV14 | TRBD1 | CASSQNLPHRDRASTEAFF | TGTGCCAGCAGCCAGAACCTCCCGCACCGGGACAGGGCATCCACTGAAGCTTTCTTT
NA | 11 | TRBJ2-7 | TRBV27 | NA | CASSSLYEQYF | TGTGCCAGCAGTTCCCTCTACGAGCAGTACTTC
NA | 14 | TRBJ1-1 | TRBV29-1 | TRBD1 | CSVKTGQGTTEAFF | TGCAGCGTTAAGACGGGACAGGGTACAACTGAAGCTTTCTTT
NA | 16 | TRBJ1-1 | TRBV9 | TRBD1 | CASSGIGTGENTEAFF | TGTGCCAGCAGCGGGATCGGGACAGGGGAGAACACTGAAGCTTTCTTT
NA | 13 | TRBJ1-6 | TRBV7-9 | NA | CASSLSSYSPLHF | TGTGCCAGCAGCTTAAGTTCCTATTCACCCCTCCACTTT
NA | 12 | TRBJ2-7 | TRBV6-1 | TRBD1 | CASSVDTGDQYF | TGTGCCAGCAGTGTAGACACAGGGGACCAGTACTTC
NA | 16 | TRBJ1-3 | TRBV4-3 | NA | CASSQDGDGSGNTIYF | TGCGCCAGCAGCCAGGATGGGGATGGCTCTGGAAACACCATATATTTT
NA | 17 | TRBJ1-5 | TRBV27 | NA | CASSLKGRQPLGQPQHF | TGTGCCAGCAGTTTGAAAGGTCGACAGCCGTTGGGACAGCCCCAGCATTTT
NA | 13 | TRBJ1-5 | TRBV5-8 | NA | CASSRRVDQPQHF | TGTGCCAGCAGCCGACGGGTAGATCAGCCCCAGCATTTT
NA | 15 | TRBJ1-1 | TRBV5-6 | NA | CASSFRQGMNTEAFF | TGTGCCAGCAGCTTTCGTCAGGGGATGAACACTGAAGCTTTCTTT
NA | 16 | TRBJ2-1 | TRBV4-3 | TRBD2 | CASSQLAGGSYNEQFF | TGCGCCAGCAGCCAACTAGCGGGAGGCTCCTACAATGAGCAGTTCTTC
NA | 17 | TRBJ2-1 | TRBV5-6 | NA | CASSLLAQLGGRGEQFF | TGTGCCAGCAGCTTGCTAGCGCAGCTGGGGGGGCGAGGTGAGCAGTTCTTC
NA | 12 | TRBJ1-1 | TRBV6-5 | NA | CASSEGITEAFF | TGTGCCAGCAGTGAGGGGATCACTGAAGCTTTCTTT
NA | 14 | TRBJ2-7 | TRBV30 | TRBD1 | CAWTGQGVSYEQYF | TGTGCCTGGACCGGACAGGGGGTTTCCTACGAGCAGTACTTC
once | 13 | TRBJ2-3 | TRBV7-9 | NA | CASSLVLEEAQYF | TGTGCCAGCAGCTTAGTTTTGGAAGAGGCGCAGTATTTT
NA | 18 | TRBJ1-4 | TRBV28 | TRBD1 | CASSFSLDRDATNEKLFF | TGTGCCAGCAGTTTCTCCCTCGACAGGGATGCAACTAATGAAAAACTGTTTTTT
NA | 15 | TRBJ1-2 | TRBV19 | NA | CASRGDRDGKEGYTF | TGTGCCAGTAGGGGAGATAGGGACGGAAAGGAAGGCTACACCTTC
NA | 14 | TRBJ2-5 | TRBV2 | NA | CASSGGFSGETQYF | TGTGCCAGCAGTGGAGGTTTCAGTGGAGAGACCCAGTACTTC
NA | 13 | TRBJ1-1 | TRBV19 | NA | CASSWRGDTEAFF | TGTGCCAGTAGTTGGAGGGGGGACACTGAAGCTTTCTTT
NA | 15 | TRBJ2-1 | TRBV5-4 | NA | CASSDGRFLYNEQFF | TGTGCCAGCAGTGACGGACGGTTTCTTTACAATGAGCAGTTCTTC
NA | 15 | TRBJ2-2 | TRBV7-8 | NA | CASSLLRTNTGELFF | TGTGCCAGCAGCCTACTTCGAACGAACACCGGGGAGCTGTTTTTT
NA | 14 | TRBJ2-5 | TRBV5-4 | NA | CASSTGHLQETQYF | TGTGCCAGCAGCACTGGACATCTCCAAGAGACCCAGTACTTC
NA | 14 | TRBJ1-1 | TRBV2 | NA | CASSGLQGNTEAFF | TGTGCCAGCAGTGGATTACAGGGGAACACTGAAGCTTTCTTT
NA | 13 | TRBJ1-2 | TRBV27 | NA | CASSLNKQSGYTF | TGTGCCAGCAGTTTAAACAAGCAAAGCGGCTACACCTTC
once | 11 | TRBJ1-2 | TRBV28 | NA | CATGKVGGYTF | TGTGCCACTGGGAAGGTGGGTGGCTACACCTTC
NA | 15 | TRBJ1-4 | TRBV2 | TRBD1 | CASSGLGQEYEKLFF | TGTGCCAGCAGTGGTTTGGGACAGGAGTATGAAAAACTGTTTTTT
NA | 14 | TRBJ1-1 | TRBV6-5 | NA | CASSDQLTNTEAFF | TGTGCCAGCAGTGATCAACTCACGAACACTGAAGCTTTCTTT